This T cell receptor (beta chain) was retrieved from a study of shared clonotypes between healthy human individuals. Study-wide results and caveats: The study's rarefaction showed incomplete sorted-subset sequencing despite large depth.

In regard to this clone: The antigen is unknown. This sample includes further DNA sequences coding for the same CDR3.

All the donors were Caucasian adults who lived in Nashville, Tennessee. Replicate PCRs for sorted subsets used around 200 ng DNA; this equaled 25,000 to 35,000 T cell genomes. Here immunoSEQ multiplex PCR was the method, and the copy in TCRdb shows in-frame clones only, minus some. The sample has 2 million to 2.5 million clones, roughly 94% seen once. CDR3 length: 16 residues. The germline V and J ends were trimmed by 2 bases and 1 base, with 15 bases remaining between them. Germline assignment: CDR1 SGHRS and CDR2 YFSETQ. The chain combines TRBV5-1 with TRBJ2-5; D may be TRBD2 (5 bases). This receptor was identified in a man between 18 and 35 years old in good health. The source material was naive CD4+ T cells sorted from blood. The subset here: CD45RA+ positively selected. CDR3 in amino acids: CASSLGGAGSQETQYF. The CDR3 DNA is TGCGCCAGCAGCTTAGGAGGCGCGGGCAGCCAAGAGACCCAGTACTTC. The whole variable domain, remainder taken from reference TRBV5-1 and TRBJ2-5, is KAGVTQTPRYLIKTRGQQVTLSCSPISGHRSVSWYQQTPGQGLQFLFEYFSETQRNKGNFPGRFSGRQFSNSRSEMNVSTLELGDSALYLCASSLGGAGSQETQYFGPGTRLLVL.